The TCR beta chain under discussion was sequenced for a study of monozygotic twins with inflammatory bowel disease. Following a re-call of the 5' RACE reads, TCRdb has one entry per CDR3 protein and lacks DNA. Listed are some 190,000 distinct CDR3 sequences; under 8.5% falls within the top ten. CDR3 length: 14 residues. This clonotype was obtained from a human donor with ulcerative colitis or Crohn's disease, or a healthy co-twin of an affected twin (not recorded which). The sample was blood. This sequence joins TRBV12-3 or TRBV12-4 and TRBJ1-1; TCRdb picks TRBD1, but there is no DNA to check that call. This chain's CDR3 is CASSTSGGDTEAFF.